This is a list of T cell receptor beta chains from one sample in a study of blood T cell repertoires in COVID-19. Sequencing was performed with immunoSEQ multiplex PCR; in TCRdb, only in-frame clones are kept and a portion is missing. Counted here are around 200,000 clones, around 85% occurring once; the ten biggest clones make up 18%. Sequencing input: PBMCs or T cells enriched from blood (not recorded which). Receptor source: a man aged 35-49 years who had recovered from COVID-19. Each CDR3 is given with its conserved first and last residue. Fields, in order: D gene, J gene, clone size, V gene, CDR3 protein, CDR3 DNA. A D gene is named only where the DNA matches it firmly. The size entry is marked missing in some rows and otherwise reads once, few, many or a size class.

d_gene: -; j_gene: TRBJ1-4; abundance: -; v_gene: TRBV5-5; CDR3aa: CASSPVRSMDEKLFF; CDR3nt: TGTGCCAGCAGCCCGGTGCGAAGCATGGATGAAAAACTGTTTTTT
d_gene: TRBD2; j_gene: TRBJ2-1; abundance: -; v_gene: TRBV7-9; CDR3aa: CASSLLAGVHEQFF; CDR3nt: TGTGCCAGCAGCTTACTAGCGGGAGTGCATGAGCAGTTCTTC
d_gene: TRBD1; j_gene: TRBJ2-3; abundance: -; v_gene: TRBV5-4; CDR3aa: CASSFGDRGNTDTQYF; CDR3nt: TGTGCCAGCAGCTTCGGGGACAGGGGAAACACAGATACGCAGTATTTT
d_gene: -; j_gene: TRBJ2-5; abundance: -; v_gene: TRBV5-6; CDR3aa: CASSLGLAKETQYF; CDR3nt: TGTGCCAGCAGCTTGGGTCTAGCCAAAGAGACCCAGTACTTC
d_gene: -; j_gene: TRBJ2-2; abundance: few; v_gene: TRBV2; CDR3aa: CASSGTSLNTGELFF; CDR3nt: TGTGCCAGCAGTGGCACTTCCTTGAACACCGGGGAGCTGTTTTTT
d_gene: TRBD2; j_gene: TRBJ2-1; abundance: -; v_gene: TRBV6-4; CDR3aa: CASSQTSGSWDEQFF; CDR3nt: TGTGCCAGCAGTCAAACTAGCGGGAGTTGGGATGAGCAGTTCTTC
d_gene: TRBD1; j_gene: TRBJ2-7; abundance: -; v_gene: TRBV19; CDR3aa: CASSISLGTGLYEQYF; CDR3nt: TGTGCCAGTAGTATTTCTCTGGGGACAGGCCTCTACGAGCAGTACTTC
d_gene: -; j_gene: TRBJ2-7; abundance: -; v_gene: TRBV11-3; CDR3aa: CASSFESGNYEQYF; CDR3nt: TGTGCCAGCAGCTTCGAGTCGGGAAACTACGAGCAGTACTTC
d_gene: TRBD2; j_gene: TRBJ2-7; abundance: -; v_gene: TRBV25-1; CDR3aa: CASGPPGSGRYEQYF; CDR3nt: TGTGCCAGCGGGCCCCCGGGTAGCGGGAGGTACGAGCAGTACTTC
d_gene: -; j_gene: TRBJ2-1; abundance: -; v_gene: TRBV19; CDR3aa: CASSINGGSYNEQFF; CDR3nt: TGTGCCAGTAGTATCAACGGAGGTAGCTACAATGAGCAGTTCTTC
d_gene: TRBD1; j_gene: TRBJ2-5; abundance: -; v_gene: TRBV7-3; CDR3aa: CASSLAGTVKETQYF; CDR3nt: TGTGCCAGCAGCTTAGCCGGGACAGTGAAAGAGACCCAGTACTTC
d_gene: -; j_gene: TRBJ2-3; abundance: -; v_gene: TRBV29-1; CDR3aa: CSVEESLSTQYF; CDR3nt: TGCAGCGTTGAGGAGAGTCTTTCTACGCAGTATTTT
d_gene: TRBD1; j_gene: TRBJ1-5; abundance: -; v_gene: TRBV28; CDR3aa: CASIVTGGQPQHF; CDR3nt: TGTGCCAGCATAGTCACAGGGGGGCAGCCCCAGCATTTT
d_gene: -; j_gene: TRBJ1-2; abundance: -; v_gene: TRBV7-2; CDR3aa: CASSLAISANYGYTF; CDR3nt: TGTGCCAGCAGCTTAGCGATCTCAGCTAACTATGGCTACACCTTC
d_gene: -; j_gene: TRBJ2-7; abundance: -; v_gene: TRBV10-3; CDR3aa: CAINPGHTSYEQYF; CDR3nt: TGTGCCATTAATCCGGGACATACCTCCTACGAGCAGTACTTC
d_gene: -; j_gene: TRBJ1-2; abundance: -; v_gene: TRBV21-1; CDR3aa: CASSKALRGFVTALGYTF; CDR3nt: TGTGCCAGCAGCAAAGCGCTTAGGGGTTTCGTAACCGCCTTGGGCTACACCTTC
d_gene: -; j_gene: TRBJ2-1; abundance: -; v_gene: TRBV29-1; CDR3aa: CSVRRLADTSNEQFF; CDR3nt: TGCAGCGTCCGAAGGTTAGCGGATACCTCTAATGAGCAGTTCTTC
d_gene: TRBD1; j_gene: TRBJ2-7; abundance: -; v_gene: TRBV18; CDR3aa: CASSPRDRTYEQYF; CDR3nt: TGTGCCAGCTCACCACGGGACAGAACCTACGAGCAGTACTTC
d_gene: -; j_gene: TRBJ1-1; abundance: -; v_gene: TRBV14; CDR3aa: CASSRLGQSLNTEAFF; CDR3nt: TGTGCCAGCAGCCGACTTGGACAGAGCCTGAACACTGAAGCTTTCTTT
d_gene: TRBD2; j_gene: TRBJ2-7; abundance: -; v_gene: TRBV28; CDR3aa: CASRLPAGGPNEQYF; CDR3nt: TGTGCCAGCAGGCTGCCCGCGGGAGGGCCTAACGAGCAGTACTTC
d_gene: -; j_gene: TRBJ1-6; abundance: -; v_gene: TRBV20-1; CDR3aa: CSARGEPLHF; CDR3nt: TGCAGTGCTAGAGGCGAACCCCTCCACTTT
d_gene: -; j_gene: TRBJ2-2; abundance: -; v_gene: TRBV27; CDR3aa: CASSSTITANTGELFF; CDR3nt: TGTGCCAGCAGTTCTACTATAACCGCGAACACCGGGGAGCTGTTTTTT
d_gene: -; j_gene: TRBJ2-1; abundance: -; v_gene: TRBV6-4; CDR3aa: CASSEISGNNEQFF; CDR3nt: TGTGCCAGCAGTGAGATTAGCGGTAACAATGAGCAGTTCTTC
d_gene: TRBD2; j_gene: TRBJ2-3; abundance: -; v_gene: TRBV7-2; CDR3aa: CASSPKGTSGRGWQYF; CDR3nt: TGTGCCAGCAGCCCCAAGGGAACTAGCGGGAGGGGGTGGCAGTATTTT
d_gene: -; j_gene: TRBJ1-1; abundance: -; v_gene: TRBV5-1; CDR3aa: CASSLVPGGNTEAFF; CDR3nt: TGCGCCAGCAGCTTGGTCCCGGGGGGGAACACTGAAGCTTTCTTT
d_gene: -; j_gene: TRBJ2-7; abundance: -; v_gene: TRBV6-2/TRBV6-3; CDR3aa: CASSYPAGTKQYF; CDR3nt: TGTGCCAGCAGTTACCCTGCGGGAACCAAGCAGTACTTC
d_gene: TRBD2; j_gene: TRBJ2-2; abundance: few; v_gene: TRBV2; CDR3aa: CASITAGRAGELFF; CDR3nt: TGTGCCAGCATAACGGCAGGGAGGGCCGGGGAGCTGTTTTTT
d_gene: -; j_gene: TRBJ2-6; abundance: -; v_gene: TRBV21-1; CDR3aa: CASSRLAGSPGANVLTF; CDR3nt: TGTGCCAGTAGTAGACTAGCGGGATCACCTGGGGCCAACGTCCTGACTTTC
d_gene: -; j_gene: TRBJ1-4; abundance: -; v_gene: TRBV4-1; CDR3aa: CASSQELEGGNEKLFF; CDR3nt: TGCGCCAGCAGCCAAGAGCTTGAAGGGGGAAATGAAAAACTGTTTTTT
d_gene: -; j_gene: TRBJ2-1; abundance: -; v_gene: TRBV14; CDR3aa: CASSQAFFPTLNSYNEQFF; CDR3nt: TGTGCCAGCAGCCAAGCGTTCTTTCCGACATTAAACTCCTACAATGAGCAGTTCTTC
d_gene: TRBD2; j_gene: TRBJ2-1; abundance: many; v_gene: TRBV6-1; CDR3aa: CASSEFSSGSSSYNEQFF; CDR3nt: TGTGCCAGCAGTGAATTTTCTAGCGGGAGTAGTTCCTACAATGAGCAGTTCTTC
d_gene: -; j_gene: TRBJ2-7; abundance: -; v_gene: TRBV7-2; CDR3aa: CASSFLAESYEQYF; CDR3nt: TGTGCCAGCAGCTTTCTGGCGGAGTCCTACGAGCAGTACTTC
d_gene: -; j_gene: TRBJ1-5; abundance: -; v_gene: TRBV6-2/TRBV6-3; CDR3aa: CASSFRDKNQPQHF; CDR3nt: TGTGCCAGCAGTTTCCGGGACAAAAATCAGCCCCAGCATTTT
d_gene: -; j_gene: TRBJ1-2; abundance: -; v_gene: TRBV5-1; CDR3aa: CASSLERGKAYGYTF; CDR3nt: TGCGCCAGCAGCTTGGAAAGGGGGAAGGCCTATGGCTACACCTTC
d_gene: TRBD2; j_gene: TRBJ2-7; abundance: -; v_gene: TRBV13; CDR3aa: CASKHGTSGRSSEQYF; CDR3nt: TGTGCCAGTAAGCACGGGACTAGCGGGAGAAGTAGCGAGCAGTACTTC
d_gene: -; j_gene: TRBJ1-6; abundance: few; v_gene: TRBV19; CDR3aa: CASNLRGSSPLHF; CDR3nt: TGTGCCAGTAATCTCCGGGGGTCTTCACCCCTCCACTTT
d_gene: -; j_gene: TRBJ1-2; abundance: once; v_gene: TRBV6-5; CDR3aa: CASSSGTNYGYTF; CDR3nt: TGTGCCAGCAGTTCCGGGACAAACTATGGCTACACCTTC
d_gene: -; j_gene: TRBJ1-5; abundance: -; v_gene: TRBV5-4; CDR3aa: CASSPQGEDQPQHF; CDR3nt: TGTGCCAGCAGCCCTCAGGGTGAGGATCAGCCCCAGCATTTT
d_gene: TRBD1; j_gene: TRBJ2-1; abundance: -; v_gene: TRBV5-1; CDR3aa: CASSEEQGTYNEQFF; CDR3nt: TGCGCCAGCAGTGAGGAACAGGGGACCTACAATGAGCAGTTCTTC
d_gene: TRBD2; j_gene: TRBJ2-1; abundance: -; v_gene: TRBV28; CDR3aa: CASQLAGGREQFF; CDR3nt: TGTGCCAGCCAACTAGCGGGAGGGCGTGAGCAGTTCTTC
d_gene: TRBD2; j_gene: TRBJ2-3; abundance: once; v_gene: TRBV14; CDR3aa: CASNGAGGPTDTQYF; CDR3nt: TGTGCCAGCAATGGGGCGGGAGGGCCTACAGATACGCAGTATTTT
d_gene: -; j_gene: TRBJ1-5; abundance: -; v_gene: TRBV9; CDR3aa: CASSAGTSNQPQHF; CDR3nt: TGTGCCAGCAGCGCCGGGACATCCAATCAGCCCCAGCATTTT
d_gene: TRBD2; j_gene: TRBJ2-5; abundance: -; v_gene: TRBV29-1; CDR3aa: CSVERGGLETQYF; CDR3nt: TGCAGCGTTGAGCGGGGGGGGTTGGAGACCCAGTACTTC
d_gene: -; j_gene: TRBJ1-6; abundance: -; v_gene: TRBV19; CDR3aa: CASSIRQGITSPLHF; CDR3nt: TGTGCCAGTAGTATACGGCAGGGGATAACTTCACCCCTCCACTTT
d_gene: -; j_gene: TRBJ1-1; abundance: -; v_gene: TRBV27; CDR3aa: CASSLFGRNTEAFF; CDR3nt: TGTGCCAGCAGTTTATTTGGCAGAAACACTGAAGCTTTCTTT
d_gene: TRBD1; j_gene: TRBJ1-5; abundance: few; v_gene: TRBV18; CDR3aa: CASSLGQDSNQPQHF; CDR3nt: TGTGCCAGCTCACTGGGACAGGACAGTAATCAGCCCCAGCATTTT
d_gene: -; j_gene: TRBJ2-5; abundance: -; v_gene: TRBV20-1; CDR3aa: CSASPTATQETQYF; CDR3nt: TGCAGTGCTAGTCCGACAGCGACCCAAGAGACCCAGTACTTC
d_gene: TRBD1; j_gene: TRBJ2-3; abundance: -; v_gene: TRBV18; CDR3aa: CASSAGTDTDTQYF; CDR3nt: TGTGCCAGCTCCGCCGGGACAGACACAGATACGCAGTATTTT
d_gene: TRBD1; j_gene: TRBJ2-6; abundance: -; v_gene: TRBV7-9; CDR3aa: CASSYLTGSWANVLTF; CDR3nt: TGTGCCAGCAGCTATTTGACAGGGAGTTGGGCCAACGTCCTGACTTTC
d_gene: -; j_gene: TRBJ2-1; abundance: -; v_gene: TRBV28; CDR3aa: CASSLAVSYNEQFF; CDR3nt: TGTGCCAGCAGTTTAGCGGTCTCCTACAATGAGCAGTTCTTC